Listed here is a single TCR beta chain. The CDR3 is made up of 13 amino acids. CDR1 SGHAT and CDR2 FQNNGV come from the germline V gene. The V end lost 3 bases, the J end lost 2 bases, and 5 bases lay between the germline ends. Original analysis: By means of reference gene primer amplification, nucleated cell counts were estimated. The table came from immunoSEQ multiplex PCR; TCRdb's copy has only in-frame clones and leaves some out. V and J calls and clone size are as listed in that table; D and trimming were resolved from the DNA. The repertoire includes under 200,000 clones, more than 90% of them detected once, and 0.5% to 0.55% sits in the top ten. This sample is drawn from a study of blood T cell repertoires in COVID-19.

The chain employs TRBV11-2 and TRBJ1-5; D perhaps matches TRBD1 (5 bases). This receptor was obtained from a man aged 45 to 65 with acute or convalescent COVID-19. Sequencing used peripheral blood. CDR3 nucleotides: TGTGCCAGCAGCTTCAGGGGCAATCAGCCCCAGCATTTT. Amino acids: CASSFRGNQPQHF.